One and the same sample provided the 9 T cell receptor beta chains below, sequenced in a study of OX40 agonist ivuxolimab in advanced cancers. TCRdb's copy holds only in-frame clones and misses some; the assay was immunoSEQ multiplex PCR. The data show 94,000 or so clones, with 84% seen just once and under 6.5% held by the top ten. The starting material was CD4+ or CD8+ T cells sorted from blood, obtained in a trial of the OX40 agonist ivuxolimab. All receptors come from an adult with an advanced solid tumor such as melanoma, head and neck, liver or kidney cancer.

This chain links TRBV12-5 with TRBJ2-7; no clear D. With 6 bases removed from V and 2 bases from J, the gap between germline ends came to 8 bases. CDR3 length: 12 residues. The germline gives CDR1 LGHNT, CDR2 FRNRAP. CDR3 in amino acids: CASGSDTYEQYF. The DNA of the CDR3 is TGTGCTAGTGGCTCCGACACCTACGAGCAGTACTTC.

This chain connects TRBV6-1 to TRBJ2-5; 7 nucleotides agree with TRBD2. The ends lost 4 bases at V and 2 bases at J; junction bases unmatched: 7. Germline V lookup: CDR1 MNHNS, CDR2 SASEGT. The CDR3 spans 15 residues. The DNA for the CDR3 is TGTGCCAGCAGTGTCTTACTAGCGAGGCAAGAGACCCAGTACTTC. As protein: CASSVLLARQETQYF.

The chain has TRBV18 and TRBJ2-1; 14 bases fit TRBD2. The V gene's germline CDR1 is KGHSH and CDR2 LQKENI. V lost 1 base, J lost 6 bases, and 2 bases stayed unmatched. This CDR3 is 16 amino acids long. The CDR3 DNA reads TGTGCCAGCTCACCACGGACTAGCGGGGGGCTCAATGAGCAGTTCTTC. Amino acids: CASSPRTSGGLNEQFF.

V gene TRBV4-1 combines with J gene TRBJ2-5, with D possibly being TRBD2 (5 bases). CDR3 length equals 14 residues. Germline V gene data show CDR1 as MGHRA and CDR2 as YSYEKL. V was shortened by 3 bases and J by 3 bases, with 11 bases between the two germline ends. Written as DNA, the CDR3 is TGCGCCAGCAGCCACTACTGGACTGAAGAGACCCAGTACTTC. Translating gives CASSHYWTEETQYF.

The chain is built from TRBV9 and TRBJ2-2; no reliable D call. With 2 bases removed from V and 4 bases from J, the gap between germline ends came to 3 bases. CDR3 length: 12 amino acids. Germline lookup yields CDR1 SGDLS and CDR2 YYNGEE. The CDR3 reads CASSVGTGELFF. CDR3 coding DNA: TGTGCCAGCAGCGTTGGCACCGGGGAGCTGTTTTTT.

The chain joins TRBV6-1 to TRBJ2-7, with D possibly TRBD1 on 6 matching bases. V lost 2 bases and J 1 base, leaving 12 bases between the germline ends. The CDR3 extends over 15 amino acids. Germline CDR1 and CDR2: MNHNS and SASEGT. The CDR3 region is CASSESATGSYEQYF. The CDR3 DNA reads TGTGCCAGCAGTGAAAGCGCTACAGGGTCCTACGAGCAGTACTTC.

The V call is TRBV7-9, the J call TRBJ1-4; D not certain. Trimming pared 3 bases from V and 7 bases from J, leaving 3 bases between. The CDR3 spans 11 residues. Germline V gene lookup returns CDR1 SEHNR and CDR2 FQNEAQ (reference sequence). The CDR3 sequence is CASSLSEKLFF. The CDR3 coding sequence is TGTGCCAGCAGCTTGAGTGAAAAACTGTTTTTT.

The CDR3 loop reads CASSTPGVSGVIAKNIQYF. For the CDR3, the DNA is TGTGCCAGTAGTACCCCCGGGGTTAGCGGGGTCATAGCCAAAAACATTCAGTACTTC. V gene TRBV19 combines with J gene TRBJ2-4; 8 nucleotides match TRBD2. J was trimmed by 0 bases and V by 4 bases; bases with no gene match: 14. The CDR3 has 19 residues. Germline-derived CDR1 and CDR2 are LNHDA and SQIVND (reference sequence).

This chain links TRBV5-4 with TRBJ2-7; 9 bases map to TRBD1. With 0 bases clipped from V and 4 bases from J, the junction kept 5 bases outside the gene matches. This CDR3 contains 15 residues. CDR1 is SGHNT and CDR2 is YYREEE in the germline V gene (reference sequence). The CDR3 region has the DNA TGTGCCAGCAGCTTGGGCCGGACAGGGGCTTACGAGCAGTACTTC. Translated: CASSLGRTGAYEQYF.